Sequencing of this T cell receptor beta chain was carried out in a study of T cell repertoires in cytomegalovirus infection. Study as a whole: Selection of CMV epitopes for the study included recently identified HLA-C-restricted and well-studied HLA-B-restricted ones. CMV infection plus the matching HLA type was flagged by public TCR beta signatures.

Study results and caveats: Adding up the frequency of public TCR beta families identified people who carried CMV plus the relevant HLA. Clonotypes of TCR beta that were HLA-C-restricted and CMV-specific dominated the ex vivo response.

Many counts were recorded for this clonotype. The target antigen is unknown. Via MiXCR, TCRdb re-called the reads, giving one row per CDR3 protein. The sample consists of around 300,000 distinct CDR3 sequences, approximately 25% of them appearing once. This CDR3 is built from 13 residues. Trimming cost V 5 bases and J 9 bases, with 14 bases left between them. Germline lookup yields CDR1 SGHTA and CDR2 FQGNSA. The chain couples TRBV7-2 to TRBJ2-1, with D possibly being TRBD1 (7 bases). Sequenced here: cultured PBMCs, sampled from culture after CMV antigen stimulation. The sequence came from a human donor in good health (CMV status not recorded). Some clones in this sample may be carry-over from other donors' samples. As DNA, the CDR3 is TGTGCCAGCAGCCGACAGGGAGGCGTTGAGCAGTTCTTC. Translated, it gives CASSRQGGVEQFF.